A single sample gave rise to the 19 T cell receptor beta chains below, sequenced in a study of OX40 agonist ivuxolimab in advanced cancers. Some clones are missing from TCRdb's copy, which holds only in-frame ones; the method was immunoSEQ multiplex PCR. The sample has 55,000 to 85,000 clones, more than 85% seen once. Sequenced material: CD4+ or CD8+ T cells sorted from blood, taken in a trial of the OX40 agonist ivuxolimab. The receptors here all came from an adult with an advanced solid tumor such as melanoma, head and neck, liver or kidney cancer.

The DNA of the CDR3 is TGTGCCAGCAGCTTAGGGGACGAGCAGTACTTC. As protein: CASSLGDEQYF. The V gene is TRBV7-9, the J gene TRBJ2-7; D not certain. This CDR3 has 11 amino acids. V lost 1 base to trimming and J lost 5 bases, with 3 bases between them. From germline, CDR1 is SEHNR and CDR2 FQNEAQ (reference sequence).

On this clone itself: The sample has other DNA sequences that encode this CDR3 too. The chain recombines TRBV9 with TRBJ2-1; no clear D. The germline V gene encodes CDR1 SGDLS and CDR2 YYNGEE. The CDR3 sequence is 12 residues long. The V gene lost 0 bases and the J gene lost 4 bases, with 2 bases spanning the gap. In nucleotides, the CDR3 is TGTGCCAGCAGCGTAGTATACAATGAGCAGTTCTTC. It specifies CASSVVYNEQFF.

The chain joins TRBV7-6 to TRBJ2-2; weak D call: TRBD1 (6 bases). V lost 2 bases to trimming and J lost 0 bases, with 10 bases between them. CDR3 length: 16 residues. Germline CDR1 reads SGHVS; CDR2 reads FNYEAQ. This CDR3 is CASSLLGHSNTGELFF. The CDR3 coding sequence is TGTGCCAGCAGCTTACTGGGACACTCGAACACCGGGGAGCTGTTTTTT.

CDR3 sequence: CASTPRARQYF. DNA of the CDR3: TGTGCCAGCACCCCGAGGGCCAGGCAGTACTTC. The rearrangement links TRBV6-4 to TRBJ2-7; TRBD2 might be the D (5 bases). Germline CDR1 reads MRHNA; CDR2 reads SNTAGT. The CDR3 consists of 11 residues. Trimming took 7 bases from V and 9 from J, leaving 13 bases between them.

This clone has just one count. The rearrangement links TRBV18 to TRBJ2-7, with no clear D. The V end was cut by 1 base, the J end by 5 bases, with 12 bases between. The CDR3 has 14 amino acids. CDR1 and CDR2 from the germline V gene are KGHSH and LQKENI. The CDR3, as DNA: TGTGCCAGCTCACCACTAGGGATGGTCAACGAGCAGTACTTC. Translated: CASSPLGMVNEQYF.

The chain links TRBV9 to TRBJ1-3; TRBD1 might be the D (6 bases). Germline-derived CDR1 and CDR2 are SGDLS and YYNGEE. This CDR3 is built from 15 residues. The V end lost 0 bases, the J end lost 6 bases, and 13 bases lay between the germline ends. The CDR3, as DNA: TGTGCCAGCAGCGTAGAGGGCAGGGGAATAAACACCATATATTTT. Translation: CASSVEGRGINTIYF.

The genes are TRBV29-1 and TRBJ2-1, with a tentative D call TRBD2 (5 bases). Germline V gene data show CDR1 as SQVTM and CDR2 as ANQGSEA. The CDR3 consists of 14 residues. V was cut by 3 bases and J by 0 bases, with 9 bases left in between. The CDR3 DNA sequence: TGCAGCGTTGAGGAGGCGAGCTCCTACAATGAGCAGTTCTTC. Amino acid sequence: CSVEEASSYNEQFF.

The chain joins TRBV5-5 to TRBJ2-7; the match to TRBD1 covers 7 bases. The CDR3 contains 13 residues. Trimming removed 9 bases from V and 0 bases from J; junction bases left unmatched: 6. Germline V gives CDR1 SGHKS, CDR2 YYEKEE (reference sequence). CDR3: CATTGQDSYEQYF. As DNA, the CDR3 is TGTGCCACTACCGGACAGGACTCCTACGAGCAGTACTTC. Variable domain in full (rest from reference TRBV5-5 and TRBJ2-7): DAGVTQSPTHLIKTRGQQVTLRCSPISGHKSVSWYQQVLGQGPQFIFQYYEKEERGRGNFPDRFSARQFPNYSSELNVNALLLGDSALYLCATTGQDSYEQYFGPGTRLTVT.

This clone was observed a handful of times. V is TRBV9 and J is TRBJ1-5; maybe TRBD1 (5 bases). In germline, CDR1 is SGDLS, CDR2 YYNGEE. Trimming took off 4 bases at V and 3 bases at J, with 11 bases between the two ends. This CDR3 comprises 14 residues. Here the CDR3 reads CASSIGTDNQPQHF. The CDR3, as DNA: TGTGCCAGCAGCATCGGGACGGACAATCAGCCCCAGCATTTT.

The chain combines TRBV5-4 with TRBJ1-2, with TRBD1 identical over 11 bases. V shed 4 bases, J shed 5 bases, and the junction held 7 bases outside the gene matches. CDR3 length: 15 residues. Per germline, CDR1 SGHNT and CDR2 YYREEE (reference sequence). The CDR3 region has the DNA TGTGCCAGCAGCGGGGACAGGGGGACGTTGTATGGCTACACCTTC. It encodes CASSGDRGTLYGYTF.

This chain joins TRBV5-8 and TRBJ1-6; D might be TRBD1 (5 bases). CDR1 is SGHTS, CDR2 YDEGEE, per germline. Trimming left V 2 bases short and J 3 bases short, with 12 bases between. This CDR3 has 16 residues. Here the CDR3 DNA reads TGTGCCAGCAGCTTAGTCGGGACCGACTATAATTCACCCCTCCACTTT. Translating gives CASSLVGTDYNSPLHF. Full variable domain (rest looked up from reference TRBV5-8 and TRBJ1-6): EAGVTQSPTHLIKTRGQQATLRCSPISGHTSVYWYQQALGLGLQFLLWYDEGEERNRGNFPPRFSGRQFPNYSSELNVNALELEDSALYLCASSLVGTDYNSPLHFGNGTRLTVT.

The chain couples TRBV13 to TRBJ2-1; perhaps TRBD1 as D (5 bases). Germline V gives CDR1 PRHDT, CDR2 FYEKMQ (reference sequence). The CDR3 covers 14 residues. The germline V and J ends were trimmed by 2 bases and 5 bases, with 10 bases remaining between them. The CDR3 coding sequence is TGTGCCAGCAGCTTAAGGGGTTTAAACAATGAGCAGTTCTTC. Translating gives CASSLRGLNNEQFF.

The chain joins TRBV19 to TRBJ2-1, with TRBD2 matching over 8 bases. CDR1 is LNHDA, CDR2 SQIVND, per germline (reference sequence). V was clipped by 4 bases and J by 4 bases; unmatched bases: 6. The CDR3 has 15 amino acids. The CDR3 DNA reads TGTGCCAGTAGTACCAGCGGGGGACTGTACAATGAGCAGTTCTTC. Translating gives CASSTSGGLYNEQFF. The full variable domain, in which reference TRBV19 and TRBJ2-1 provide the parts outside the CDR3, is DGGITQSPKYLFRKEGQNVTLSCEQNLNHDAMYWYRQDPGQGLRLIYYSQIVNDFQKGDIAEGYSVSREKKESFPLTVTSAQKNPTAFYLCASSTSGGLYNEQFFGPGTRLTVL.

The chain recombines TRBV27 with TRBJ2-7; the match to TRBD1 covers 8 bases. The CDR3 runs to 15 residues. In germline, CDR1 is MNHEY, CDR2 SMNVEV (reference sequence). The junction had 8 bases not matched to a gene; V was cut back by 5 bases and J by 2 bases. For the CDR3, the DNA is TGTGCCAGCAGTCCGGGACAGGTGGCTACCTACGAGCAGTACTTC. It yields the protein CASSPGQVATYEQYF.

V and J are TRBV29-1 and TRBJ1-3, with a possible D match to TRBD1 (5 bases). Trimming left V 8 bases short and J 0 bases short, with 14 bases between. Germline V gene sequence: CDR1 SQVTM, CDR2 ANQGSEA. CDR3 length: 14 amino acids. This CDR3 reads CSCRGLLSGNTIYF. In DNA, the CDR3 is TGCAGCTGCCGGGGCCTCCTCTCTGGAAACACCATATATTTT.

The chain recombines TRBV5-1 with TRBJ1-6, with D uncertain. V lost 4 bases and J 3 bases, leaving 8 bases between the germline ends. This CDR3 spans 14 amino acids. Germline assignment: CDR1 SGHRS and CDR2 YFSETQ. The chain's CDR3 is CASSTEDYNSPLHF. CDR3 coding DNA: TGCGCCAGCAGCACCGAGGACTATAATTCACCCCTCCACTTT. The entire variable domain, with the rest obtained from reference TRBV5-1 and TRBJ1-6, is as follows: KAGVTQTPRYLIKTRGQQVTLSCSPISGHRSVSWYQQTPGQGLQFLFEYFSETQRNKGNFPGRFSGRQFSNSRSEMNVSTLELGDSALYLCASSTEDYNSPLHFGNGTRLTVT.

The V and J genes are TRBV27 and TRBJ2-7; 7 positions agree with TRBD1. Germline loops: CDR1 MNHEY, CDR2 SMNVEV (reference sequence). This CDR3 is built from 13 residues. Unmatched junction bases numbered 1, after V lost 3 bases and J lost 2 bases. The DNA for the CDR3 is TGTGCCAGCAGTTTTGGGACAGCCTACGAGCAGTACTTC. This sequence encodes CASSFGTAYEQYF.

The genes are TRBV6-5 and TRBJ2-5, with TRBD2 identical over 11 bases. The CDR3 is made up of 15 amino acids. V gave up 5 bases and J gave up 2 bases; unmatched junction bases: 4. CDR1 and CDR2 (germline): MNHEY, SVGAGI. The CDR3: CASSRSSGGQETQYF. CDR3 in DNA: TGTGCCAGCAGTCGATCTAGCGGGGGGCAAGAGACCCAGTACTTC.

The V gene is TRBV29-1, the J gene TRBJ2-7, with TRBD1 as a possible D gene (5 bases). CDR3 size: 13 residues. The V gene lost 4 bases and the J gene lost 2 bases, with 12 bases spanning the gap. CDR1 and CDR2 from the germline V gene are SQVTM and ANQGSEA. The chain's CDR3 is CSVGQGEAYEQYF. The CDR3, as DNA: TGCAGCGTTGGGCAGGGTGAAGCCTACGAGCAGTACTTC.